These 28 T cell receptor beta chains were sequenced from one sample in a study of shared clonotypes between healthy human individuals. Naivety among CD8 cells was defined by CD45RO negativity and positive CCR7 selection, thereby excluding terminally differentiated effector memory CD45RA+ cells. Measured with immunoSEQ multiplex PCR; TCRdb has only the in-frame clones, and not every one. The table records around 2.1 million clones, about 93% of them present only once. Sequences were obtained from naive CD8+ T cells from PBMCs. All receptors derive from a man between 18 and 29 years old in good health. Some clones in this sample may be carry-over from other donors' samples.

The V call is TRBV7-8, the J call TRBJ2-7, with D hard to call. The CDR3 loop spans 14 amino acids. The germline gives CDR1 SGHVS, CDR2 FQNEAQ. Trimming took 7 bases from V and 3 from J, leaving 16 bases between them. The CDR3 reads CASTLLGSLYEQYF. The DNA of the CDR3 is TGTGCCAGCACCCTGCTGGGTTCTCTCTACGAGCAGTACTTC.

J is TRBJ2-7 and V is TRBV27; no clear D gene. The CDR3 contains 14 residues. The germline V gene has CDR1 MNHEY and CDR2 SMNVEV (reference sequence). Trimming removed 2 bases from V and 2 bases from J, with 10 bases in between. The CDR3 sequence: CASSLTRYAYEQYF. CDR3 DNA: TGTGCCAGCAGTTTAACCAGGTACGCCTACGAGCAGTACTTC.

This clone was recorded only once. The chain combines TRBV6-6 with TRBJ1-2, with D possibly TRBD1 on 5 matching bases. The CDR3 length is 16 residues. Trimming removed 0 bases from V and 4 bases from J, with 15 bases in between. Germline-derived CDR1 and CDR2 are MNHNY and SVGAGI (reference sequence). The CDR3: CASSYSKTGTPYGYTF. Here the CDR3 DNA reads TGTGCCAGCAGTTACTCTAAAACCGGGACCCCCTATGGCTACACCTTC.

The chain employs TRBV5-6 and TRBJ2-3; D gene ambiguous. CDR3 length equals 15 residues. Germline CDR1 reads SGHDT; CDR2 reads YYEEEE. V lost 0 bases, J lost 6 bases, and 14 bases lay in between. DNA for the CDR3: TGTGCCAGCAGCTTGGATGGGATATCGCCTGATACGCAGTATTTT. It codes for CASSLDGISPDTQYF.

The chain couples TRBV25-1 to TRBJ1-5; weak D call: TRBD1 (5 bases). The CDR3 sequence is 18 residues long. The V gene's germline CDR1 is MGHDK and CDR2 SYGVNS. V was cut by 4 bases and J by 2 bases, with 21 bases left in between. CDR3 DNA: TGTGCCAGCAGTGGCACCCGACAGCGTCCTCAGGGCAATCAGCCCCAGCATTTT. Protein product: CASSGTRQRPQGNQPQHF. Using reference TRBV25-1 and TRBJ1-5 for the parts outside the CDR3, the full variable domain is EADIYQTPRYLVIGTGKKITLECSQTMGHDKMYWYQQDPGMELHLIHYSYGVNSTEKGDLSSESTVSRIRTEHFPLTLESARPSHTSQYLCASSGTRQRPQGNQPQHFGDGTRLSIL.

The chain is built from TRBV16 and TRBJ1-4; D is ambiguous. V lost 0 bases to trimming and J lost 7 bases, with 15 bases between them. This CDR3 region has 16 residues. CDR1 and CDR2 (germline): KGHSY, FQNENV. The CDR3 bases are TGTGCCAGCAGCCAATCCACCTCCCAACTAGGTGAAAAACTGTTTTTT. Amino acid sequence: CASSQSTSQLGEKLFF.

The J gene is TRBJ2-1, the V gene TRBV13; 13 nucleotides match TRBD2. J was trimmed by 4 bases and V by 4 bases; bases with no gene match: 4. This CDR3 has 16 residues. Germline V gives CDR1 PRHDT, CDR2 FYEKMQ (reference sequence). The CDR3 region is CASSSGLAGTYNEQFF. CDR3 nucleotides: TGTGCCAGCAGCTCGGGACTAGCGGGGACATACAATGAGCAGTTCTTC.

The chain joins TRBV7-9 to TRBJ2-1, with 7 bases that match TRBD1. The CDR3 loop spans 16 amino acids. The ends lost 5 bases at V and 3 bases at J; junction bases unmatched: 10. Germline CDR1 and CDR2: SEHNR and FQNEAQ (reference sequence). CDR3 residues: CASSPKVQGVYNEQFF. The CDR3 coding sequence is TGTGCCAGCAGCCCTAAGGTCCAGGGGGTCTACAATGAGCAGTTCTTC.

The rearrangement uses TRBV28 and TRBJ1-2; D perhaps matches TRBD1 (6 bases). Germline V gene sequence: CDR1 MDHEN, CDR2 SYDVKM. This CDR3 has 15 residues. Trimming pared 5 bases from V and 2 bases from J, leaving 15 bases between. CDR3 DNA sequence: TGTGCCAGCAGTCCTTCGGGGGGGCTGAACTATGGCTACACCTTC. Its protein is CASSPSGGLNYGYTF.

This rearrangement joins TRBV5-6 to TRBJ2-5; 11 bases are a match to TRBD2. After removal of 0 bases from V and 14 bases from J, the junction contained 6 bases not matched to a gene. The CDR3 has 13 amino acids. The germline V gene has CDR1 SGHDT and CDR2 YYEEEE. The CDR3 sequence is CASSLGLAGPPYF. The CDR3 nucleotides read TGTGCCAGCAGCTTGGGACTAGCGGGACCCCCATACTTC.

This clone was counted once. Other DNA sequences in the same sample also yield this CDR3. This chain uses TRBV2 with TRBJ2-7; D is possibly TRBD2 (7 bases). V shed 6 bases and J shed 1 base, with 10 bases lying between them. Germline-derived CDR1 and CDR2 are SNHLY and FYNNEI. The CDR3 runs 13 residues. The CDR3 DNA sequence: TGTGCCAGCAGCGGGGGGCAGTCCTACGAGCAGTACTTC. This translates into CASSGGQSYEQYF.

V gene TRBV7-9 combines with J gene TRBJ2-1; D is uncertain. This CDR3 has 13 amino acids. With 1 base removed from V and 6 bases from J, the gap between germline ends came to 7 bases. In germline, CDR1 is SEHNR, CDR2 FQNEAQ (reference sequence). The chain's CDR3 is CASSLVPINEQFF. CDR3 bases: TGTGCCAGCAGCTTAGTTCCCATCAATGAGCAGTTCTTC.

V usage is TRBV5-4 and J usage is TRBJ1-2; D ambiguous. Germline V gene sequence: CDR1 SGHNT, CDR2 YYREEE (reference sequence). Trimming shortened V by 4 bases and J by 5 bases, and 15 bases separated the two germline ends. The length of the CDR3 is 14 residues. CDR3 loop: CASSQNEQRYGYTF. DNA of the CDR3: TGTGCCAGCAGCCAGAATGAACAGCGGTATGGCTACACCTTC.

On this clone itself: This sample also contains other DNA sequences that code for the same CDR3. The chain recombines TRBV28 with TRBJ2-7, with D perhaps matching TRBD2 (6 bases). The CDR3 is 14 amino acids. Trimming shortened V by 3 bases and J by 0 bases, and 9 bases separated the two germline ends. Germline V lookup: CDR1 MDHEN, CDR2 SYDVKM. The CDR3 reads CASSLRGGSYEQYF. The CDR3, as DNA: TGTGCCAGCAGTTTGCGGGGAGGCTCCTACGAGCAGTACTTC.

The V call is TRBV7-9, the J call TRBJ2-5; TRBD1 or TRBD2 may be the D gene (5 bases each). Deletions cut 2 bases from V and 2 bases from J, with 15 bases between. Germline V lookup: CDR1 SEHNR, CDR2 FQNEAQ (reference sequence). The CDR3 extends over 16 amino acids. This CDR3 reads CASSLSNGGQQETQYF. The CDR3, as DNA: TGTGCCAGCAGCTTATCTAATGGGGGTCAGCAAGAGACCCAGTACTTC.

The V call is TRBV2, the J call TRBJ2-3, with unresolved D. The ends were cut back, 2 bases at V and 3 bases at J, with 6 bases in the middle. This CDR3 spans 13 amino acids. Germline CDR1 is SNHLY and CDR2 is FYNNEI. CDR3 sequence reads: CASSEWVTDTQYF. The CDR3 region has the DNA TGTGCCAGCAGTGAATGGGTTACAGATACGCAGTATTTT.

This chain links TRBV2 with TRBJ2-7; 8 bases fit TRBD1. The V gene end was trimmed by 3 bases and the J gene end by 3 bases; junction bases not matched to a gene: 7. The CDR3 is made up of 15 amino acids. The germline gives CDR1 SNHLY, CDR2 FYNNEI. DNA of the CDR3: TGTGCCAGCAGTGAGCAGGACAGGGTTGACTACGAGCAGTACTTC. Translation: CASSEQDRVDYEQYF.

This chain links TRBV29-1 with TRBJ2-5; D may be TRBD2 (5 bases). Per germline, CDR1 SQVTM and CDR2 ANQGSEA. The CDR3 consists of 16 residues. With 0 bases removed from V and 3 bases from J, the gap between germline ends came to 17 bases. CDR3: CSVEDLTSGAEETQYF. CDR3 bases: TGCAGCGTTGAAGATCTTACGAGCGGAGCCGAAGAGACCCAGTACTTC.

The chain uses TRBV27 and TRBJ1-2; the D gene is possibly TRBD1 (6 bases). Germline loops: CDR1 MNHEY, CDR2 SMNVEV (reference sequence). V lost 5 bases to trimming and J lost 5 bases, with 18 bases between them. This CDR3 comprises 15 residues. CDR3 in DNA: TGTGCCAGCAGTCTCACCCAGAGGACAGCTTATGGCTACACCTTC. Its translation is CASSLTQRTAYGYTF.

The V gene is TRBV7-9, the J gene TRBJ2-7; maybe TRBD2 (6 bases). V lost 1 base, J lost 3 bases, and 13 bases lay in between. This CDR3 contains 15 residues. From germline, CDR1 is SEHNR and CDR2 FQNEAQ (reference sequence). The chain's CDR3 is CASSLDGGNFYEQYF. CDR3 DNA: TGTGCCAGCAGCTTAGACGGAGGGAACTTCTACGAGCAGTACTTC.

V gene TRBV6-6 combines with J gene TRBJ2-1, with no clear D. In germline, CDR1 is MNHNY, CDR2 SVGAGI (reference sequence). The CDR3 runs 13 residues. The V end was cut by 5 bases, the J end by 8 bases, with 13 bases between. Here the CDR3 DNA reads TGTGCCAGCAGTATCTCATTACCCGATGAGCAGTTCTTC. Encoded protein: CASSISLPDEQFF.

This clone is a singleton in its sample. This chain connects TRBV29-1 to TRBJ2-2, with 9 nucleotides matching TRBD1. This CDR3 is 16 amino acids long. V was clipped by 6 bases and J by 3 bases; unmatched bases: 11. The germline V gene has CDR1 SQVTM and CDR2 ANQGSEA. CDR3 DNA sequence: TGCAGCGTCGCGGGACAGGGCAGGGGACACACCGGGGAGCTGTTTTTT. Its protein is CSVAGQGRGHTGELFF.

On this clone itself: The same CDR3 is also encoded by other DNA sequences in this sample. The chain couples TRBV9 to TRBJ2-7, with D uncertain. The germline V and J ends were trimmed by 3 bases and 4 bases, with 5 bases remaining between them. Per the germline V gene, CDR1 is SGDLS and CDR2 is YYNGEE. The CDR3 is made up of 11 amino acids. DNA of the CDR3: TGTGCCAGCAGCGGCTCTTACGAGCAGTACTTC. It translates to CASSGSYEQYF.

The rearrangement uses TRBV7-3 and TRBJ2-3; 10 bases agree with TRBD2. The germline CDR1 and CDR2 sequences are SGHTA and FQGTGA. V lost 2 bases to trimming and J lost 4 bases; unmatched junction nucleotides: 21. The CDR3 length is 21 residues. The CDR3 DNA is TGTGCCAGCAGCTTAGGGAGCCGTAGGCTAGCGGGAGTGACGGAGTCAGATACGCAGTATTTT. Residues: CASSLGSRRLAGVTESDTQYF.

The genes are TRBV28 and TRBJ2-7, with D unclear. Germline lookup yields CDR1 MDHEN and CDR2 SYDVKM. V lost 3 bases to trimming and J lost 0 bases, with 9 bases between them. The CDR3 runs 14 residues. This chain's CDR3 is CASSFWVSSYEQYF. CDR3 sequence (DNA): TGTGCCAGCAGTTTTTGGGTCAGCTCCTACGAGCAGTACTTC.

CDR3 nucleotides: TGTGCCAGCAGTGACACCGGACGGCAGGGACAGAACACCGGGGAGCTGTTTTTT. Protein: CASSDTGRQGQNTGELFF. The chain links TRBV6-4 to TRBJ2-2; tentatively, D is TRBD1 (6 bases). Trimming cost V 2 bases and J 1 base, with 17 bases left between them. The CDR3 has 18 amino acids. Germline values: CDR1 MRHNA, CDR2 SNTAGT.

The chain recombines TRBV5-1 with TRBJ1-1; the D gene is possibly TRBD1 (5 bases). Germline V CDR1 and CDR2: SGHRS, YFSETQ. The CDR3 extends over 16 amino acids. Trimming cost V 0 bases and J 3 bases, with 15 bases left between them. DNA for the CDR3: TGCGCCAGCAGCTTGGAAAGCTGGGACGGGCACACTGAAGCTTTCTTT. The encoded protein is CASSLESWDGHTEAFF. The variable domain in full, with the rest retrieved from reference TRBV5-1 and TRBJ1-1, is KAGVTQTPRYLIKTRGQQVTLSCSPISGHRSVSWYQQTPGQGLQFLFEYFSETQRNKGNFPGRFSGRQFSNSRSEMNVSTLELGDSALYLCASSLESWDGHTEAFFGQGTRLTVV.

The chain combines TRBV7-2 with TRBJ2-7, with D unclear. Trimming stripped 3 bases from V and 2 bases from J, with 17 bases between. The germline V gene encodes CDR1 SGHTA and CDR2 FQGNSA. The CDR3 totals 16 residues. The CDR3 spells CASSFLRATIPYEQYF. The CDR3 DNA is TGTGCCAGCAGCTTCCTTCGCGCGACGATTCCCTACGAGCAGTACTTC.